This TCR beta chain was obtained from a study of T cell changes during pregnancy in multiple sclerosis. Profiling relied on immunoSEQ multiplex PCR, and the TCRdb table lists in-frame clones only, not all of them. Among 50,000 to 70,000 clones listed, 80% to 95% were seen once. Trimming left V 5 bases short and J 6 bases short, with 15 bases between. CDR1 is MNHNY and CDR2 is SVGAGI in the germline V gene (reference sequence). This CDR3 is 14 amino acids long. Material: peripheral blood, obtained in the second trimester of pregnancy. V and J are TRBV6-6 and TRBJ2-3; D is ambiguous. The receptor comes from a female donor with multiple sclerosis, enrolled in a pregnancy study. CDR3 DNA: TGTGCCAGCAGTCGAGCCTCTTCACTGGATACGCAGTATTTT. Residues: CASSRASSLDTQYF.